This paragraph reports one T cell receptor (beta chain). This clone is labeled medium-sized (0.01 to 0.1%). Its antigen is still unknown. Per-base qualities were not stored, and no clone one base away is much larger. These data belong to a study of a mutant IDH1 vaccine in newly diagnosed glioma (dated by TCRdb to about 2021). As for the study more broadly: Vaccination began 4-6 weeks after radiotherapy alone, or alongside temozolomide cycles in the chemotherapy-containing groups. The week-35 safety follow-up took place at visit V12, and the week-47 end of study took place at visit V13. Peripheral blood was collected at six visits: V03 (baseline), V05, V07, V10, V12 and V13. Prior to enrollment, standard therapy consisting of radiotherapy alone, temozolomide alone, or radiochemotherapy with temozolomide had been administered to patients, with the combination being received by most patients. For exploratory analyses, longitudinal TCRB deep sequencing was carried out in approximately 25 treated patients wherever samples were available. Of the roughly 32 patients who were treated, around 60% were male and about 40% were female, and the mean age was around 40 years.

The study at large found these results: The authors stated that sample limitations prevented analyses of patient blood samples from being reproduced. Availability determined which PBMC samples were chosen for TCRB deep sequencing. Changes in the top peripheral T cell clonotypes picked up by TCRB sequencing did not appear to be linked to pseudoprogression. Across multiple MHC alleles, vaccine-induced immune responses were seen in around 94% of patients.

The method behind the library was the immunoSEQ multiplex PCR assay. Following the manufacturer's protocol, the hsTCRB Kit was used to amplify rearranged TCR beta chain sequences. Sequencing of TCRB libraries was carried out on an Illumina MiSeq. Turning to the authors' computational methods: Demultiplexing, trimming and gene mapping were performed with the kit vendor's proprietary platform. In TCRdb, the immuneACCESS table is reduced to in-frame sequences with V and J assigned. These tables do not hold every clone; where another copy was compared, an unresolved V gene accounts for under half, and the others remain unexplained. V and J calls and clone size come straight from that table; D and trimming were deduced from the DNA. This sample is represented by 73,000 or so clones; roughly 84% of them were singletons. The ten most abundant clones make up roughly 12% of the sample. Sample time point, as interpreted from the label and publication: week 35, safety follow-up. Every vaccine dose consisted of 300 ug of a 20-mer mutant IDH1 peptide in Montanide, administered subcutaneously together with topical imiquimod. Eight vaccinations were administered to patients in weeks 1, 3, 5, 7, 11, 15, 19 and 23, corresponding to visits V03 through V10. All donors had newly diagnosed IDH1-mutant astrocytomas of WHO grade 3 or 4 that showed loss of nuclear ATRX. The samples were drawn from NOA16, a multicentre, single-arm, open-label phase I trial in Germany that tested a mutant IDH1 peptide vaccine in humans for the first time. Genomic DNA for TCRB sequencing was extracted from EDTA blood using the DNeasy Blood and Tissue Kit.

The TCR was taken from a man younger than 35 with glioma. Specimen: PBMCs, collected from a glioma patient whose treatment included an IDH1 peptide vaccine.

For the CDR3, the sequence is CASSLGWGDSYDQPQHF. The DNA sequence reads TGTGCCAGCAGCTTAGGCTGGGGGGACAGCTACGATCAGCCCCAGCATTTT. This chain is built from TRBV7-9 and TRBJ1-5; the central 7 bases match TRBD1. In the germline V gene (reference sequence), CDR1 corresponds to SEHNR and CDR2 to FQNEAQ. From the cysteine through the phenylalanine, the CDR3 covers 17 amino acids. Solely the CDR3 DNA is kept, with 51 bases framed from the first base. V is pruned by 1 base and J by 5 bases, leaving 11 bases of the junction without a gene match. The full variable domain, completed from the reference TRBV7-9 and TRBJ1-5 proteins outside the CDR3, reads DTGVSQNPRHKITKRGQNVTFRCDPISEHNRLYWYRQTLGQGPEFLTYFQNEAQLEKSRLLSDRFSAERPKGSFSTLEIQRTEQGDSAMYLCASSLGWGDSYDQPQHFGDGTRLSIL.